This TCR beta chain is drawn from a study of T cells in localized non-small cell lung cancer. Here immunoSEQ multiplex PCR was the method, and the copy in TCRdb shows in-frame clones only, minus some. Found here are 20,000 to 25,000 clones, roughly four fifths of them singletons; the top ten hold 4.8%. Study-wide findings and caveats: Peak T cell clonality was found in uninvolved adjacent lung, exceeding tumor. There were a median roughly 62 of the top 100 tumor clones appearing in adjacent lung.

CDR3 length equals 15 residues. Germline CDR1 SGHVS, CDR2 FQNEAQ. Trimming shortened V by 7 bases and J by 1 base, and 15 bases separated the two germline ends. In regard to this clone: Its target is not known.

Sequencing was performed on PBMCs, taken before any cancer treatment. This TCR came from a man aged 40 to 75 with stage II lung adenocarcinoma. The chain combines TRBV7-8 with TRBJ2-3; D may be TRBD2 (7 bases). Here the CDR3 reads CASTARGARTDTQYF. CDR3 in DNA: TGTGCCAGCACCGCCCGGGGGGCGCGCACAGATACGCAGTATTTT.